The next 31 T cell receptor beta chains were all read from a single sample in a study of CD8 T cells in Susac syndrome. When the RNA was reverse transcribed, random hexamers were used with an input of about 0.5 to 1 ug. TCRdb reprocessed the immunoSEQ multiplex PCR reads via MiXCR and lists one record per CDR3 protein. The sample holds approximately 110,000 distinct CDR3 sequences, over 85% seen once. The sequencing sample was made of CD8+ T cells from PBMCs. These receptor sequences come from a human donor with multiple sclerosis.

The chain links TRBV9 to TRBJ1-6; D not resolved. Germline loops: CDR1 SGDLS, CDR2 YYNGEE. The CDR3 contains 15 residues. Between the trimmed V and J ends, which lost 0 bases and 7 bases, there was a span of 11 bases. The CDR3 is CASSVDGRLNSPLHF. DNA of the CDR3: TGTGCCAGCAGCGTAGATGGACGGTTGAATTCACCCCTCCACTTT.

The chain couples TRBV4-2 to TRBJ2-1; D call uncertain. Germline V gives CDR1 LGHNA, CDR2 YNFKEQ. CDR3 length: 14 amino acids. V was shortened by 2 bases and J by 5 bases, with 10 bases between the two germline ends. CDR3 bases: TGTGCCAGCAGCCAACTAGGGCTAAACAATGAGCAGTTCTTC. This sequence encodes CASSQLGLNNEQFF.

V usage is TRBV6-2 or TRBV6-3 and J usage is TRBJ2-7; D call uncertain. This CDR3 has 12 amino acids. Germline loops: CDR1 MNHEY, CDR2 SVGEGT. V lost 0 bases, J lost 6 bases, and 6 bases lay in between. The CDR3 here is CASSYSRTEQYF. CDR3 in DNA: TGTGCCAGCAGTTACTCCCGGACCGAGCAGTACTTC.

The chain links TRBV5-1 to TRBJ2-3; the match to TRBD1 covers 9 bases. Looked up from germline, CDR1 is SGHRS and CDR2 is YFSETQ. The CDR3 is 15 amino acids. The ends lost 1 base at V and 5 bases at J; junction bases unmatched: 5. CDR3 nucleotides: TGCGCCAGCAGCTTGATACAGGGGGCGAGAGATACGCAGTATTTT. The encoded protein is CASSLIQGARDTQYF.

The genes are TRBV20-1 and TRBJ2-1; 8 bases line up with TRBD2. From germline, CDR1 is DFQATT and CDR2 SNEGSKA (reference sequence). V lost 0 bases, J lost 2 bases, and 3 bases stayed unmatched. The CDR3 covers 15 residues. CDR3 residues: CSARDQLAAYNEQFF. CDR3 DNA: TGCAGTGCTAGAGATCAACTAGCGGCCTACAATGAGCAGTTCTTC.

V is TRBV28 and J is TRBJ1-4, with 11 bases fitting TRBD1. The V segment lost 6 bases and the J segment 7 bases; nucleotides outside the gene matches: 7. In germline, CDR1 is MDHEN, CDR2 SYDVKM. The CDR3 is made up of 15 amino acids. The DNA of the CDR3 is TGTGCCAGCAGCCCCGGGACAGGGGGAGGTGAAAAACTGTTTTTT. Translation: CASSPGTGGGEKLFF.

The V and J genes are TRBV20-1 and TRBJ2-4; D not certain. Trimming shortened V by 3 bases and J by 7 bases, and 16 bases separated the two germline ends. Looked up from germline, CDR1 is DFQATT and CDR2 is SNEGSKA (reference sequence). The CDR3 totals 14 residues. CDR3 DNA: TGCAGTGCTAGCGGACCCGCGGATGGGAACATTCAGTACTTC. This encodes CSASGPADGNIQYF.

The chain carries TRBV20-1 and TRBJ1-1; D not resolved. Trimming left V 4 bases short and J 6 bases short, with 15 bases between. The length of the CDR3 is 13 residues. Germline CDR1 is DFQATT and CDR2 is SNEGSKA (reference sequence). The CDR3 nucleotides are TGCAGTGCTAAAATGTGGAGGGAGGCTGAAGCTTTCTTT. It translates to CSAKMWREAEAFF.

As DNA, the CDR3 is TGTGCCAGCAGCCCCCACCCAGGGGGGTACACAGATACGCAGTATTTT. As protein: CASSPHPGGYTDTQYF. The rearrangement uses TRBV9 and TRBJ2-3; D is perhaps TRBD1 (7 bases). Trimming took 4 bases from V and 2 from J, leaving 17 bases between them. Per germline, CDR1 SGDLS and CDR2 YYNGEE. This CDR3 has 16 amino acids.

The chain links TRBV29-1 to TRBJ1-2; D gene ambiguous. This CDR3 is 19 amino acids long. CDR1 is SQVTM, CDR2 ANQGSEA, per germline. V was clipped by 5 bases and J by 4 bases, with 32 bases between them. The CDR3 protein is CSVRDRRPPERRIGYGYTF. The CDR3 DNA sequence: TGCAGCGTTAGGGATCGCCGCCCTCCGGAAAGGAGGATTGGCTATGGCTACACCTTC.

This clonotype appeared a single time. V is TRBV5-1 and J is TRBJ2-3; 7 nucleotides line up with TRBD1. V dropped 3 bases and J dropped 2; count of bases not matched to a gene: 6. CDR1 is SGHRS and CDR2 is YFSETQ in the germline V gene. This CDR3 contains 15 residues. The DNA of the CDR3 is TGCGCCAGCAGCTGGGACAGACCACACACAGATACGCAGTATTTT. This sequence encodes CASSWDRPHTDTQYF.

The rearrangement uses TRBV14 and TRBJ2-5; 9 bases fit TRBD1. V was pared by 4 bases and J by 2 bases, with 5 bases of the junction left unmatched. This CDR3 has 15 residues. Looked up from germline, CDR1 is SGHDN and CDR2 is FVKESK. CDR3 sequence (DNA): TGTGCCAGCAGCCGCACAGGGGGCTATCAAGAGACCCAGTACTTC. This gives the protein CASSRTGGYQETQYF.

This chain connects TRBV28 to TRBJ1-4; possible D gene TRBD1, 6 bases. V was pared by 1 base and J by 7 bases, with 7 bases between. This CDR3 is built from 13 residues. The germline V gene has CDR1 MDHEN and CDR2 SYDVKM. The CDR3 loop is CASSLYRVEKLFF. The CDR3 DNA sequence: TGTGCCAGCAGTTTATACAGGGTTGAAAAACTGTTTTTT.

The rearrangement uses TRBV5-1 and TRBJ2-1; 10 bases agree with TRBD2. V shed 0 bases and J 5 bases; nucleotides not matched to a gene: 11. Germline CDR1 and CDR2: SGHRS and YFSETQ. This CDR3 is built from 18 residues. The CDR3 protein is CASSLDPTRTSGNNEQFF. DNA of the CDR3: TGCGCCAGCAGCTTGGACCCTACGAGGACTAGCGGAAACAATGAGCAGTTCTTC.

This chain connects TRBV27 to TRBJ2-7; 8 positions agree with TRBD2. Looked up from germline, CDR1 is MNHEY and CDR2 is SMNVEV (reference sequence). V lost 2 bases to trimming and J lost 4 bases; unmatched junction nucleotides: 4. The CDR3 loop spans 14 amino acids. CDR3 loop: CASSLTSGGYEQYF. DNA of the CDR3: TGTGCCAGCAGTTTAACTAGCGGAGGATACGAGCAGTACTTC.

V gene TRBV20-1 combines with J gene TRBJ2-5; 10 bases are a match to TRBD2. CDR3 length equals 18 residues. V shed 1 base, J shed 0 bases, and the junction held 11 bases outside the gene matches. Germline V lookup: CDR1 DFQATT, CDR2 SNEGSKA (reference sequence). CDR3 bases: TGCAGTGCTAGAGTTCGTCGGGTTAGCGGGGGGTACCAAGAGACCCAGTACTTC. As protein: CSARVRRVSGGYQETQYF.

This chain uses TRBV7-8 with TRBJ1-1; D gene uncertain. V dropped 1 base and J dropped 1 base, with 13 bases sitting between them. CDR3 length equals 16 residues. Germline V gene lookup returns CDR1 SGHVS and CDR2 FQNEAQ. CDR3 in amino acids: CASSLGGRRSNTEAFF. The CDR3 coding sequence is TGTGCCAGCAGCTTAGGAGGACGCCGCTCGAACACTGAAGCTTTCTTT.

The genes are TRBV20-1 and TRBJ1-2; 9 positions match TRBD1. With V trimmed by 5 bases and J by 4 bases, 5 bases remained unmatched. The CDR3 contains 13 residues. Germline CDR1 reads DFQATT; CDR2 reads SNEGSKA (reference sequence). CDR3 sequence (DNA): TGCAGTGCTGGGGACAGGGAAATCTATGGCTACACCTTC. Its translation is CSAGDREIYGYTF.

This clonotype was found once. The chain couples TRBV7-9 to TRBJ2-1; 8 bases fit TRBD2. Unmatched junction bases numbered 19, after V lost 7 bases and J lost 8 bases. CDR3 size: 17 residues. Germline V gives CDR1 SEHNR, CDR2 FQNEAQ (reference sequence). The CDR3 DNA is TGTGCCAGCACTATCGGGGGGGGCCGGGATTCGAGGCATGAGCAGTTCTTC. Encoded protein: CASTIGGGRDSRHEQFF.

The chain links TRBV19 to TRBJ2-7; the D gene could be TRBD1 or TRBD2 (5 bases each). V lost 3 bases and J lost 3, with 9 bases in between. The V gene's germline CDR1 is LNHDA and CDR2 SQIVND (reference sequence). The CDR3 is 13 amino acids. The CDR3 loop reads CASSIGDGYEQYF. Here the CDR3 DNA reads TGTGCCAGTAGTATCGGGGACGGCTACGAGCAGTACTTC.

The genes are TRBV28 and TRBJ1-5, with D possibly being TRBD1 (5 bases). V lost 5 bases and J lost 3, with 17 bases in between. This CDR3 is built from 16 residues. Germline lookup yields CDR1 MDHEN and CDR2 SYDVKM. Here the CDR3 reads CASSPPRDGPNQPQHF. Written as DNA, the CDR3 is TGTGCCAGCAGTCCCCCCCGGGACGGACCCAATCAGCCCCAGCATTTT. The complete variable domain, with remaining parts taken from reference TRBV28 and TRBJ1-5, reads DVKVTQSSRYLVKRTGEKVFLECVQDMDHENMFWYRQDPGLGLRLIYFSYDVKMKEKGDIPEGYSVSREKKERFSLILESASTNQTSMYLCASSPPRDGPNQPQHFGDGTRLSIL.

The J gene is TRBJ2-2, the V gene TRBV3-1, with 8 bases lining up with TRBD2. CDR1 LGHDT and CDR2 YNNKEL come from the germline V gene (reference sequence). Germline trimming cut 7 bases from V and 3 bases from J; bases unmatched to any gene: 19. This CDR3 has 19 amino acids. CDR3 coding DNA: TGTGCCAGCATCTCAGGGTGGGGGCCTAGCGGGTTTGACACCGGGGAGCTGTTTTTT. It translates to CASISGWGPSGFDTGELFF.

This chain joins TRBV27 and TRBJ2-7, with D maybe TRBD1 (6 bases). V shed 5 bases and J shed 4 bases, with 18 bases lying between them. CDR1 is MNHEY, CDR2 SMNVEV, per germline (reference sequence). The CDR3 consists of 15 residues. CDR3 sequence: CASSETGHTTYEQYF. In DNA, the CDR3 is TGTGCCAGCAGTGAGACGGGACACACCACATACGAGCAGTACTTC.

The chain employs TRBV7-9 and TRBJ2-2; 7 positions match TRBD2. The length of the CDR3 is 16 residues. V lost 1 base, J lost 2 bases, and 4 bases stayed unmatched. Per germline, CDR1 SEHNR and CDR2 FQNEAQ (reference sequence). DNA of the CDR3: TGTGCCAGCAGCTTAGTAGGCGGGGGAAACACCGGGGAGCTGTTTTTT. Encoded protein: CASSLVGGGNTGELFF.

The chain carries TRBV4-2 and TRBJ2-5, with TRBD2 matching over 9 bases. CDR1 is LGHNA, CDR2 YNFKEQ, per germline. Trimming removed 0 bases from V and 2 bases from J; junction bases left unmatched: 4. This CDR3 spans 16 amino acids. This CDR3 reads CASSQETGLAQETQYF. Here the CDR3 DNA reads TGTGCCAGCAGCCAAGAGACGGGACTAGCTCAAGAGACCCAGTACTTC.

V and J are TRBV29-1 and TRBJ2-1; 11 nucleotides match TRBD1. CDR1 is SQVTM and CDR2 is ANQGSEA in the germline V gene. This CDR3 comprises 14 residues. Unmatched junction bases numbered 9, after V lost 6 bases and J lost 8 bases. CDR3 nucleotide sequence: TGCAGCGTCCAAAGGGACAGGGGGTTTGATGAGCAGTTCTTC. It is translated as CSVQRDRGFDEQFF.

V usage is TRBV7-9 and J usage is TRBJ2-5, with 9 bases identical to TRBD1. The CDR3 is made up of 16 amino acids. The V segment lost 1 base and the J segment 4 bases; nucleotides outside the gene matches: 7. Looked up from germline, CDR1 is SEHNR and CDR2 is FQNEAQ (reference sequence). The CDR3 loop reads CASSLVGQGWSETQYF. The CDR3 DNA is TGTGCCAGCAGCTTAGTGGGACAGGGTTGGTCAGAGACCCAGTACTTC. Variable domain in full (rest from reference TRBV7-9 and TRBJ2-5): DTGVSQNPRHKITKRGQNVTFRCDPISEHNRLYWYRQTLGQGPEFLTYFQNEAQLEKSRLLSDRFSAERPKGSFSTLEIQRTEQGDSAMYLCASSLVGQGWSETQYFGPGTRLLVL.

This chain links TRBV9 with TRBJ1-2, with D possibly matching TRBD1 (6 bases). V was shortened by 6 bases and J by 4 bases, with 22 bases between the two germline ends. Germline CDR1 reads SGDLS; CDR2 reads YYNGEE. The CDR3 spans 16 residues. CDR3 in amino acids: CASTPGGRGLVYGYTF. The CDR3 nucleotides read TGTGCCAGCACCCCCGGGGGTCGGGGGCTTGTCTATGGCTACACCTTC.

The rearrangement links TRBV25-1 to TRBJ2-5, with TRBD1 identical over 12 bases. The CDR3 runs to 16 residues. J gave up 7 bases and V 3 bases, and 9 bases lay outside the gene matches. Germline V gives CDR1 MGHDK, CDR2 SYGVNS. This CDR3 reads CASSEGTGGGLGTQYF. The CDR3 DNA is TGTGCCAGCAGTGAGGGGACAGGGGGCGGACTGGGGACCCAGTACTTC.

This sequence joins TRBV29-1 and TRBJ1-2, with TRBD1 matching 9 bases. The V segment lost 7 bases and the J segment 8 bases; nucleotides outside the gene matches: 11. The CDR3 consists of 13 residues. Per the germline V gene, CDR1 is SQVTM and CDR2 is ANQGSEA. CDR3 DNA sequence: TGCAGCGCTGACCCGGGACAGGGAAGGGGCTACACCTTC. It specifies CSADPGQGRGYTF.

This clonotype was seen a few times. Compared with germline, one end of the junction differs, possibly owing to a read error. The chain combines TRBV7-9 with TRBJ1-5; unclear D gene. CDR3 length: 12 residues. The germline CDR1 and CDR2 sequences are SEHNR and FQNEAQ (reference sequence). The CDR3 DNA follows: TGTGCCAGCAGTTTAGCGGGTCAGCCCCAGCATTTT. This codes for CASSLAGQPQHF.